The 7 T cell receptor beta chains presented below share a single source sample, sequenced in a study of beta chain features in type 1 diabetes. The investigators reverse transcribed all of the isolated RNA, so they sequenced expressed TCRB transcripts. Sequencing was performed with immunoSEQ multiplex PCR; in TCRdb, only in-frame clones are kept and a portion is missing. The sample lists hundreds of thousands of clones, over 25% occurring once. Sequencing was performed on naive CD4+ T cells from blood. The receptor set was obtained from a man aged 18 to 30 in good health.

This clone came up a few times. The chain links TRBV14 to TRBJ1-2; no firm D call. The germline V gene encodes CDR1 SGHDN and CDR2 FVKESK. This CDR3 has 13 amino acids. The V and J ends lost 4 bases and 4 bases respectively, with 10 bases between them. The CDR3 loop is CASSPTWGYGYTF. In DNA form, the CDR3 reads TGTGCCAGCAGCCCAACGTGGGGCTATGGCTACACCTTC.

On this clone: Within the sample, other DNA sequences also encode this same CDR3. The chain joins TRBV2 to TRBJ1-5; 7 bases map to TRBD1. After removal of 6 bases from V and 2 bases from J, the junction contained 1 base not matched to a gene. Looked up from germline, CDR1 is SNHLY and CDR2 is FYNNEI. This CDR3 is 13 amino acids long. The CDR3 DNA reads TGTGCCAGCAGCGACAGGGGCAATCAGCCCCAGCATTTT. Protein product: CASSDRGNQPQHF.

V is TRBV7-3 and J is TRBJ2-1; D perhaps matches TRBD2 (6 bases). The CDR3 has 16 amino acids. Germline lookup yields CDR1 SGHTA and CDR2 FQGTGA. The germline V and J ends were trimmed by 5 bases and 8 bases, with 22 bases remaining between them. CDR3 bases: TGTGCCAGCAGCGTCCCGGGAGCGGGCACGAGGGATGAGCAGTTCTTC. As protein: CASSVPGAGTRDEQFF.

The chain combines TRBV6-1 with TRBJ2-7, with D perhaps matching TRBD1 (6 bases). The CDR3 consists of 14 residues. The V end was cut by 2 bases, the J end by 6 bases, with 14 bases between. CDR1 is MNHNS and CDR2 is SASEGT in the germline V gene. The CDR3 protein is CASSESWGLGEQYF. The CDR3, as DNA: TGTGCCAGCAGTGAATCTTGGGGGCTCGGCGAGCAGTACTTC.

This clone came up a few times. DNA for the CDR3: TGTGCCTGGACGGCGGGGTACCCAGAGACCCAGTACTTC. Residues: CAWTAGYPETQYF. The chain carries TRBV30 and TRBJ2-5; tentatively, D is TRBD2 (6 bases). The CDR3 is 13 residues long. Germline values: CDR1 GTSNPN, CDR2 SVGIG (reference sequence). Trimming removed 4 bases from V and 4 bases from J, with 13 bases in between.

This sequence joins TRBV30 and TRBJ1-5; TRBD1 is a possible D gene (6 bases). Germline values: CDR1 GTSNPN, CDR2 SVGIG (reference sequence). The V end was cut by 2 bases, the J end by 7 bases, with 12 bases between. CDR3 length: 13 residues. This CDR3 reads CAWSTRGGQPQHF. Written as DNA, the CDR3 is TGTGCCTGGAGTACCAGGGGTGGACAGCCCCAGCATTTT.

In regard to this clone: Other DNA sequences within the sample encode an identical CDR3. V is TRBV30 and J is TRBJ1-1, with unresolved D. The CDR3 loop spans 13 amino acids. The ends were cut back, 1 base at V and 2 bases at J, with 8 bases in the middle. The V gene's germline CDR1 is GTSNPN and CDR2 SVGIG (reference sequence). CDR3 sequence: CAWSDSINTEAFF. The CDR3 DNA reads as TGTGCCTGGAGTGACAGTATTAACACTGAAGCTTTCTTT.